This entry lists 30 T cell receptor beta chains sequenced from one sample in a study of Ad26.COV2.S vaccination and SARS-CoV-2 variants. The assay was immunoSEQ multiplex PCR, and TCRdb's table has in-frame clones only and misses some. The profile shows about 390,000 clones, approximately 92% of them singletons. Treatment meaning: 19 received Ad26.COV2.S at low or high dose, single or two shots; several received placebo; per-sample allocation not given. Sampling happened 63 days after the first vaccine or placebo injection. Sequencing used peripheral blood, obtained in a trial of Ad26.COV2.S vaccine versus placebo. These receptors were collected from a person between 18 and 59 years old who received the Ad26.COV2.S COVID-19 vaccine or a placebo.

This chain links TRBV7-6 with TRBJ2-1; D might be TRBD2 (5 bases). V lost 5 bases, J lost 0 bases, and 11 bases lay in between. The CDR3 covers 15 residues. Germline V CDR1 and CDR2: SGHVS, FNYEAQ. CDR3 protein: CASSPEGSSYNEQFF. In DNA form, the CDR3 reads TGTGCCAGCAGCCCCGAAGGGAGCTCCTACAATGAGCAGTTCTTC.

The rearrangement links TRBV9 to TRBJ2-2, with a weak D call TRBD2 (5 bases). V lost 0 bases to trimming and J lost 4 bases, with 10 bases between them. This CDR3 has 15 residues. CDR1 and CDR2 (germline): SGDLS, YYNGEE. The CDR3 loop is CASSVAALATGELFF. The CDR3 coding sequence is TGTGCCAGCAGCGTAGCCGCTCTAGCCACCGGGGAGCTGTTTTTT.

The rearrangement joins TRBV3-1 (or the pseudogene TRBV3-2) to TRBJ1-2; TRBD1 agrees at 7 bases. Germline-derived CDR1 and CDR2 are LGHDT and YNNKEL (reference sequence). Trimming took 4 bases from V and 5 from J; bases not matched to a gene: 13. This CDR3 spans 16 amino acids. The CDR3 loop reads CASSRFRGGSGYGYTF. DNA of the CDR3: TGTGCCAGCAGCCGGTTCAGGGGGGGTTCGGGATATGGCTACACCTTC.

In its sample, this clone was seen once. This chain joins TRBV29-1 and TRBJ1-3, with TRBD1 matching over 7 bases. The CDR3 is 15 residues long. V shed 6 bases and J 4 bases; nucleotides not matched to a gene: 12. CDR1 and CDR2 from the germline V gene are SQVTM and ANQGSEA. The CDR3, as DNA: TGCAGCGTCTTGGACAGGAACCACGTCGGAAACACCATATATTTT. As protein: CSVLDRNHVGNTIYF.

This sequence joins TRBV19 and TRBJ1-2; TRBD1 aligns across 10 bases. This CDR3 has 14 residues. Looked up from germline, CDR1 is LNHDA and CDR2 is SQIVND (reference sequence). After removal of 4 bases from V and 2 bases from J, the junction contained 1 base not matched to a gene. Here the CDR3 reads CASSRQGANYGYTF. Written as DNA, the CDR3 is TGTGCCAGTAGTAGACAGGGGGCCAACTATGGCTACACCTTC.

The chain recombines TRBV27 with TRBJ1-2; 8 positions match TRBD1. J was trimmed by 4 bases and V by 5 bases; bases with no gene match: 9. The CDR3 is 15 amino acids. CDR1 and CDR2 (germline): MNHEY, SMNVEV (reference sequence). CDR3 region: CASSMGQASSYGYTF. The CDR3 DNA reads as TGTGCCAGCAGTATGGGACAGGCGTCTTCCTATGGCTACACCTTC.

V usage is TRBV6-6 and J usage is TRBJ2-7; TRBD2 matches 9 bases. Germline CDR1 and CDR2: MNHNY and SVGAGI (reference sequence). V was pared by 6 bases and J by 1 base, with 4 bases of the junction left unmatched. The CDR3 runs 14 residues. CDR3 sequence: CASRPGLASYEQYF. The CDR3 DNA reads TGTGCCAGCAGGCCGGGACTAGCATCCTACGAGCAGTACTTC.

The chain carries TRBV5-1 and TRBJ2-3; the D gene is possibly TRBD2 (5 bases). This CDR3 is 15 amino acids long. Trimming removed 1 base from V and 1 base from J, with 10 bases in between. Per the germline V gene, CDR1 is SGHRS and CDR2 is YFSETQ. CDR3 nucleotides: TGCGCCAGCAGCTTGTGGCTAGCAGGCACAGATACGCAGTATTTT. This gives the protein CASSLWLAGTDTQYF. The whole variable domain, remainder taken from reference TRBV5-1 and TRBJ2-3, is KAGVTQTPRYLIKTRGQQVTLSCSPISGHRSVSWYQQTPGQGLQFLFEYFSETQRNKGNFPGRFSGRQFSNSRSEMNVSTLELGDSALYLCASSLWLAGTDTQYFGPGTRLTVL.

J is TRBJ2-7 and V is TRBV5-4, with 13 bases lining up with TRBD2. J gave up 0 bases and V 3 bases, and 9 bases lay outside the gene matches. This CDR3 has 18 amino acids. The germline V gene has CDR1 SGHNT and CDR2 YYREEE (reference sequence). The CDR3 protein is CASSSSLGLAGISYEQYF. CDR3 nucleotide sequence: TGTGCCAGCAGCTCCTCTCTGGGACTAGCGGGGATCTCCTACGAGCAGTACTTC. The variable domain in full, with the rest retrieved from reference TRBV5-4 and TRBJ2-7, is ETGVTQSPTHLIKTRGQQVTLRCSSQSGHNTVSWYQQALGQGPQFIFQYYREEENGRGNFPPRFSGLQFPNYSSELNVNALELDDSALYLCASSSSLGLAGISYEQYFGPGTRLTVT.

The chain recombines TRBV19 with TRBJ1-2; D gene unclear. The V end was cut by 3 bases, the J end by 4 bases, with 18 bases between. Germline lookup yields CDR1 LNHDA and CDR2 SQIVND (reference sequence). This CDR3 contains 16 residues. The CDR3 DNA reads TGTGCCAGTAGTATGATGGCAGTCACAGCTGGCTATGGCTACACCTTC. Translated, it gives CASSMMAVTAGYGYTF.

CDR3 in DNA: TGTGCCAGCAGCAAGACGGGGTTCAGGGTCCGGCCGAACACTGAAGCTTTCTTT. The encoded protein is CASSKTGFRVRPNTEAFF. The J gene is TRBJ1-1, the V gene TRBV21-1. TRBV21-1 is recorded as a pseudogene. The CDR3 spans 18 residues.

The rearrangement joins TRBV20-1 to TRBJ1-5, with D unclear. The CDR3 consists of 12 residues. V gave up 3 bases and J gave up 5 bases, with 8 bases separating them. Germline V gene lookup returns CDR1 DFQATT and CDR2 SNEGSKA (reference sequence). The CDR3 spells CSASRADQPQHF. DNA of the CDR3: TGCAGTGCTAGTCGGGCCGATCAGCCCCAGCATTTT.

The chain is built from TRBV7-2 and TRBJ1-6, with a weak D call TRBD1 (5 bases). Germline values: CDR1 SGHTA, CDR2 FQGNSA. Deletions cut 5 bases from V and 5 bases from J, with 16 bases between. The CDR3 has 16 residues. The CDR3 spells CASSPQTEVHNSPLHF. CDR3 in DNA: TGTGCCAGCAGCCCACAGACAGAGGTCCATAATTCACCCCTCCACTTT.

The chain employs TRBV9 and TRBJ2-7; D gene uncertain. Germline V gene lookup returns CDR1 SGDLS and CDR2 YYNGEE. The CDR3 loop spans 14 amino acids. V was clipped by 1 base and J by 1 base, with 9 bases between them. CDR3 in DNA: TGTGCCAGCAGCGTAAGCCCTGAATCCTACGAGCAGTACTTC. This encodes CASSVSPESYEQYF.

The chain carries TRBV18 and TRBJ1-1, with a tentative D call TRBD1 (6 bases). This CDR3 spans 13 amino acids. V lost 5 bases and J lost 2, with 9 bases in between. Germline values: CDR1 KGHSH, CDR2 LQKENI. The DNA of the CDR3 is TGTGCCAGCTCAGCACAGGGTAACACTGAAGCTTTCTTT. Translation: CASSAQGNTEAFF.

This chain links TRBV27 with TRBJ2-4; D possibly uses TRBD1 or TRBD2 (6 bases each). This CDR3 is built from 17 residues. Germline CDR1 and CDR2: MNHEY and SMNVEV (reference sequence). Trimming stripped 1 base from V and 2 bases from J, with 15 bases between. Written as DNA, the CDR3 is TGTGCCAGCAGTTTATTTAGGGGGACTGGGACCAAAAACATTCAGTACTTC. This translates into CASSLFRGTGTKNIQYF.

V usage is TRBV28 and J usage is TRBJ1-1; weak D call: TRBD1 (6 bases). CDR1 is MDHEN, CDR2 SYDVKM, per germline. Trimming removed 0 bases from V and 10 bases from J, with 45 bases in between. The CDR3 is 24 residues long. The CDR3 coding sequence is TGTGCCAGCAGTTTATGGGGTTCATTCCGTCTGGCGTCGGCAGGGGTGGCCCAGCACCCCCGAGCTTTCTTT. It is translated as CASSLWGSFRLASAGVAQHPRAFF.

The chain couples TRBV20-1 to TRBJ2-7; 7 bases agree with TRBD2. CDR3 size: 11 residues. Germline CDR1 DFQATT, CDR2 SNEGSKA (reference sequence). V lost 5 bases to trimming and J lost 4 bases; unmatched junction nucleotides: 2. In DNA form, the CDR3 reads TGCAGTGCTGGGGGGGGATACGAGCAGTACTTC. Translating gives CSAGGGYEQYF.

The CDR3 DNA follows: TGCAGTGCTAGTGACAGGGCAAATTCACCCCTCCACTTT. Amino acid sequence: CSASDRANSPLHF. The chain couples TRBV20-1 to TRBJ1-6; 7 bases align to TRBD1. This CDR3 is built from 13 residues. Germline CDR1 is DFQATT and CDR2 is SNEGSKA (reference sequence). The V segment lost 3 bases and the J segment 7 bases; nucleotides outside the gene matches: 3.

The chain uses TRBV27 and TRBJ1-2; the D is unclear. Trimming left V 8 bases short and J 8 bases short, with 15 bases between. The CDR3 covers 12 residues. From germline, CDR1 is MNHEY and CDR2 SMNVEV (reference sequence). DNA for the CDR3: TGTGCCAGCGGCCCCTCCGGTCAGGGCTACACCTTC. It yields the protein CASGPSGQGYTF.

The chain couples TRBV5-6 to TRBJ2-7; TRBD1 matches at 8 bases. This CDR3 comprises 13 residues. Germline CDR1 is SGHDT and CDR2 is YYEEEE. V trimming: 5 bases; J trimming: 6 bases; junction bases outside the gene matches: 7. The CDR3 sequence is CASRVRTGTEQYF. CDR3 DNA: TGTGCCAGCAGAGTGAGGACAGGGACCGAGCAGTACTTC.

J is TRBJ1-6 and V is TRBV23-1; TRBD1 agrees at 7 bases. Being an ORF, TRBV23-1 has a function that is uncertain. J was trimmed by 7 bases and V by 4 bases; bases with no gene match: 7. The CDR3 is made up of 15 amino acids. The CDR3 sequence: CASSPTHRGNSPLHF. The CDR3 bases are TGCGCCAGCAGTCCCACCCACAGGGGAAATTCACCCCTCCACTTT.

The V gene is TRBV19, the J gene TRBJ2-7; weak D call: TRBD2 (7 bases). V shed 7 bases and J shed 0 bases, with 16 bases lying between them. The CDR3 spans 15 residues. Germline V lookup: CDR1 LNHDA, CDR2 SQIVND (reference sequence). CDR3 residues: CASTPRGAFSYEQYF. The CDR3 nucleotides read TGTGCCAGTACCCCCCGGGGGGCGTTCTCCTACGAGCAGTACTTC.

The chain uses TRBV27 and TRBJ2-7; 7 nucleotides line up with TRBD2. The CDR3 spans 17 residues. Germline V gives CDR1 MNHEY, CDR2 SMNVEV (reference sequence). The ends lost 2 bases at V and 0 bases at J; junction bases unmatched: 10. Here the CDR3 DNA reads TGTGCCAGCAGTTTAGGAGCGGGGCAGCCTTACTCCTACGAGCAGTACTTC. Encoded protein: CASSLGAGQPYSYEQYF.

This chain links TRBV5-4 with TRBJ2-1, with D unclear. CDR3 length: 16 residues. Germline CDR1 SGHNT, CDR2 YYREEE (reference sequence). Trimming stripped 0 bases from V and 2 bases from J, with 12 bases between. CDR3 amino acids: CASSLVPDEAYNEQFF. CDR3 nucleotides: TGTGCCAGCAGCTTGGTTCCGGACGAGGCCTACAATGAGCAGTTCTTC.

In regard to this clone: The same CDR3 can be traced to other DNA sequences in this sample. The rearrangement joins TRBV7-2 to TRBJ1-3; D unclear. The CDR3 loop spans 15 amino acids. CDR1 and CDR2 from the germline V gene are SGHTA and FQGNSA. V was pared by 1 base and J by 0 bases, with 7 bases between. The CDR3 region has the DNA TGTGCCAGCAGCTTAGGTGGCAACTCTGGAAACACCATATATTTT. It translates to CASSLGGNSGNTIYF.

V gene TRBV18 combines with J gene TRBJ2-5; D gene ambiguous. Germline V gene lookup returns CDR1 KGHSH and CDR2 LQKENI. The CDR3 runs to 12 residues. V was shortened by 3 bases and J by 2 bases, with 4 bases between the two germline ends. The CDR3 DNA follows: TGTGCCAGCTCACCCCGACAAGAGACCCAGTACTTC. This translates into CASSPRQETQYF.

The chain carries TRBV3-1 (or the pseudogene TRBV3-2) and TRBJ2-5; 7 bases are shared with TRBD1. The ends lost 10 bases at V and 2 bases at J; junction bases unmatched: 4. Looked up from germline, CDR1 is LGHDT and CDR2 is YNNKEL (reference sequence). CDR3 size: 12 residues. CDR3 protein: CATGQEQETQYF. In DNA form, the CDR3 reads TGTGCCACAGGACAGGAGCAAGAGACCCAGTACTTC.

The genes are TRBV5-4 and TRBJ2-7; possible D gene TRBD1, 6 bases. V shed 0 bases and J shed 0 bases, with 10 bases lying between them. The CDR3 consists of 15 residues. Germline values: CDR1 SGHNT, CDR2 YYREEE (reference sequence). CDR3: CASSLVGGYSYEQYF. The CDR3 DNA reads as TGTGCCAGCAGCTTGGTTGGGGGCTACTCCTACGAGCAGTACTTC.

J is TRBJ2-5 and V is TRBV9; TRBD2 might be the D (6 bases). Per the germline V gene, CDR1 is SGDLS and CDR2 is YYNGEE. V lost 1 base and J lost 5, with 12 bases in between. This CDR3 has 14 residues. In DNA, the CDR3 is TGTGCCAGCAGCGTAAGGCGGGGCGGGGAGACCCAGTACTTC. Its protein is CASSVRRGGETQYF.